This is a list of T cell receptor beta chains from one sample in a study of control samples from healthy donors and cancer patients. Here immunoSEQ multiplex PCR was the method, and the copy in TCRdb shows in-frame clones only, minus some. The table shows about 89,000 clones, with more than 75% occurring only once. Sequences were obtained from blood. These TCRs come from a man in his thirties or forties in good health. CDR3s include the opening cysteine and the closing phenylalanine or tryptophan. The order of the fields is clone size, J gene, D gene, V gene, CDR3 protein, CDR3 DNA. D genes are given only for firm matches. For some rows the clone size is stated as once, few or many, or as a class when expanded; others skip it.

>NA|TRBJ2-3|NA|TRBV18
CASSPVFGITDTQYF
TGTGCCAGCTCACCAGTATTTGGTATCACAGATACGCAGTATTTT
>NA|TRBJ2-5|NA|TRBV18
CASSPSRADEAQYF
TGTGCCAGCTCACCATCTCGGGCGGACGAGGCCCAGTACTTC
>NA|TRBJ2-1|TRBD1|TRBV5-1
CASTRTGVVLNEQFF
TGCGCCAGCACTCGAACAGGGGTGGTCTTGAATGAGCAGTTCTTC
>NA|TRBJ2-1|TRBD2|TRBV9
CASSVASGVIYNEQFF
TGTGCCAGCAGCGTTGCGAGCGGGGTGATATACAATGAGCAGTTCTTC
>NA|TRBJ1-1|NA|TRBV19
CASSGASLGTEAFF
TGTGCCAGTTCCGGCGCGTCTTTGGGCACTGAAGCTTTCTTT
>NA|TRBJ1-1|TRBD1|TRBV19
CASIDRVGAFF
TGTGCCAGTATCGACAGGGTCGGAGCTTTCTTT
>NA|TRBJ1-1|NA|TRBV5-6
CASSLIGRENTEAFF
TGTGCCAGCAGCTTGATTGGCAGGGAGAACACTGAAGCTTTCTTT
>NA|TRBJ2-1|NA|TRBV1
CTSRPSGGPEEQFF
TGCACCAGCAGGCCCAGCGGGGGCCCCGAAGAGCAGTTCTTC
>NA|TRBJ1-6|NA|TRBV12-3/TRBV12-4
CASSLGPGAPLHF
TGTGCCAGCAGTTTAGGCCCCGGGGCACCCCTCCACTTT
>NA|TRBJ2-4|NA|TRBV6-5
CASSYGGFQQNIQYF
TGTGCCAGCAGTTACGGAGGGTTTCAGCAAAACATTCAGTACTTC
>NA|TRBJ1-2|NA|TRBV30
CAWSGRQRGVYGYTF
TGTGCCTGGAGTGGTAGACAGCGCGGAGTTTATGGCTACACCTTC
>NA|TRBJ1-3|TRBD1|TRBV27
CASSYTGVAGNTIYF
TGTGCCAGCAGTTACACAGGGGTGGCTGGAAACACCATATATTTT
>once|TRBJ1-1|NA|TRBV4-2
CASSQSRQAAEAFF
TGTGCCAGCAGCCAATCGCGGCAGGCGGCTGAAGCTTTCTTT
>NA|TRBJ2-5|NA|TRBV5-1
CASSLGGSPGVETQYF
TGCGCCAGCAGCTTGGGGGGTTCCCCCGGCGTGGAGACCCAGTACTTC
>NA|TRBJ2-7|NA|TRBV24-1
CATGQGSYEQYF
TGTGCCACCGGTCAGGGGTCCTACGAGCAGTACTTC
>NA|TRBJ1-2|NA|TRBV7-9
CASSTRGTNYGYTF
TGTGCCAGCAGCACGAGGGGAACTAACTATGGCTACACCTTC
>NA|TRBJ2-2|NA|TRBV15
CATSSGGARTGELFF
TGTGCCACCAGCAGCGGAGGGGCCAGGACCGGGGAGCTGTTTTTT
>few|TRBJ1-3|NA|TRBV5-4
CASSLEGSLSGNTIYF
TGTGCCAGCAGCTTGGAAGGCAGCCTCTCTGGAAACACCATATATTTT
>NA|TRBJ1-4|NA|TRBV27
CASSLQGSTNEKLFF
TGTGCCAGCAGTCTGCAGGGTTCGACTAATGAAAAACTGTTTTTT
>NA|TRBJ2-5|TRBD1|TRBV7-3
CASSRGQGRGRETQYF
TGTGCCAGCAGCAGGGGACAGGGGCGAGGCAGGGAGACCCAGTACTTC
>few|TRBJ2-1|NA|TRBV7-6
CASSLEYHNEQFF
TGTGCCAGCAGCTTAGAGTACCACAATGAGCAGTTCTTC
>once|TRBJ1-2|NA|TRBV28
CASLNSSYYGYTF
TGTGCCAGCTTAAATTCGTCCTACTATGGCTACACCTTC
>NA|TRBJ2-3|TRBD1|TRBV9
CASSVRGQGAADTQYF
TGTGCCAGCAGCGTAAGGGGGCAGGGGGCCGCAGATACGCAGTATTTT
>few|TRBJ2-5|NA|TRBV2
CASRGDGEETQYF
TGTGCCAGCAGAGGGGACGGAGAAGAGACCCAGTACTTC
>NA|TRBJ1-1|NA|TRBV7-6
CASSLGGRYTEAFF
TGTGCCAGCAGCTTAGGAGGGCGGTACACTGAAGCTTTCTTT
>NA|TRBJ2-1|TRBD2|TRBV6-2/TRBV6-3
CASSPWTSGGASYNEQFF
TGTGCCAGCAGTCCATGGACTAGCGGGGGGGCGTCCTACAATGAGCAGTTCTTC
>NA|TRBJ1-2|NA|TRBV28
CASSFGTNTNYGYTF
TGTGCCAGCAGTTTTGGGACAAATACTAACTATGGCTACACCTTC
>NA|TRBJ2-7|NA|TRBV27
CASSYGGSSYEQYF
TGTGCCAGCAGTTACGGAGGAAGCTCCTACGAGCAGTACTTC
>once|TRBJ2-2|NA|TRBV13
CASSPGGPNTGELFF
TGTGCCAGCAGCCCCGGAGGCCCGAACACCGGGGAGCTGTTTTTT
>few|TRBJ2-7|TRBD2|TRBV6-1
CASSEFAGGLYEQYF
TGTGCCAGCAGTGAATTTGCGGGGGGCCTCTACGAGCAGTACTTC
>NA|TRBJ1-4|NA|TRBV7-9
CASSQTEAEANEKLFF
TGTGCCAGCAGCCAGACCGAGGCGGAGGCTAATGAAAAACTGTTTTTT